This T cell receptor beta chain was captured in a study of identifying expanded T cells in peripheral blood. Findings and limits, study-wide: Across healthy donors, higher total template counts meant significantly greater roughly 2-week count variance. Over around two and four weeks, about 15 and 19 clones changed, versus roughly 1.1 between replicates.

Concerning this clone: No antigen is known for it.

Libraries were prepared by immunoSEQ multiplex PCR; TCRdb keeps only in-frame clonotypes and omits some of them. Of around 130,000 clones listed, approximately 86% are singletons. The CDR3 runs 12 residues. V lost 2 bases, J lost 4 bases, and 8 bases lay in between. The germline V gene encodes CDR1 GTSNPN and CDR2 SVGIG (reference sequence). The chain is built from TRBV30 and TRBJ2-5; D uncertain. The sample comprised blood. The receptor was isolated from a person aged 18 to 70 in good health. The chain's CDR3 is CAWSSSIETQYF. In nucleotides, the CDR3 is TGTGCCTGGAGTTCCAGCATAGAGACCCAGTACTTC.